Detailed here is one TCR beta chain. Antigen specificity is unknown. Expressed TCRB transcripts were sequenced because the entire RNA isolate underwent reverse transcription. Clones were sequenced by immunoSEQ multiplex PCR, and TCRdb holds only the in-frame ones, with some missing. The sample lists 20,000 to 30,000 clones, 69% seen once, with 4.2% in the top ten. The data originate from a study of beta chain features in type 1 diabetes. Study-wide context: Similarity in age, gender and cell yields was seen between patients and healthy donors.

The germline CDR1 and CDR2 sequences are MDHEN and SYDVKM. Losses at the gene ends were 4 bases for V and 2 bases for J; bases not matched to a gene: 4. This CDR3 is built from 15 residues. General study findings and limits: For type 1 diabetes patients, VDJ junctions showed fewer insertions and more deletions. All four CD4+ subsets of Type 1 diabetes patients contained TCRB CDR3s that were moderately but significantly shorter.

This chain links TRBV28 with TRBJ2-1; TRBD2 matches 8 bases. Material for sequencing was Tregs from blood. This sequence originates from a young man with type 1 diabetes. CDR3 region: CASSSAGGAYNEQFF. The CDR3 DNA is TGTGCCAGCAGTTCGGCGGGAGGAGCCTACAATGAGCAGTTCTTC.